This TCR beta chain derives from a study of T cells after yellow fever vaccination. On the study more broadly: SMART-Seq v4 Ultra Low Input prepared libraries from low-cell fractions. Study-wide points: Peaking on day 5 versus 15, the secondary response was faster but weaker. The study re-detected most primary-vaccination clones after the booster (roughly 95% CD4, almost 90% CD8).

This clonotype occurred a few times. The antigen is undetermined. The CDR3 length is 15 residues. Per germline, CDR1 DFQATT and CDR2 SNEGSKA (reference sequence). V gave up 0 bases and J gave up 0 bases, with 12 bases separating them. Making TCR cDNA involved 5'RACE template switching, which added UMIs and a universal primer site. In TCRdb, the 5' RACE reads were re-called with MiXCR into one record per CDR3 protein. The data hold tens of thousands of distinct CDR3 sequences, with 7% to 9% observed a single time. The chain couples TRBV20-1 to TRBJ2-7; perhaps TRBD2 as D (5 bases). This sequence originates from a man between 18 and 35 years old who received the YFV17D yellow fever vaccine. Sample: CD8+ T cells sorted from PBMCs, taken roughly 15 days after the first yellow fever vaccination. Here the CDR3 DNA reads TGCAGTGCTAGAGATCACTGGGGAGACTCCTACGAGCAGTACTTC. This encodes CSARDHWGDSYEQYF.